The 7 T cell receptor delta chains in this list originate from one sample, sequenced in a study of gamma-delta T cells after stem cell transplantation. TCRdb re-called the RT-PCR reads through CATT. The data contain around 2,200 delta-chain clones, about 44% of them singletons. Sequencing input: gamma-delta T cells. These receptors all stem from a human donor. It is not recorded whose cells these are; they may come from a transplant donor.

Turning to this clone: A read error may account for a junction end that differs from germline. The CDR3 DNA sequence: TGTGCCTGTGACCCTTTGGGGAGGCTGGGGGATCCTCCAGTCGGCGATACACTCATCTTT. Amino acids: CACDPLGRLGDPPVGDTLIF. The chain has TRDV2 and TRDJ1; 9 positions agree with TRDD3. The CDR3 is 20 residues long. Looked up from germline, CDR1 is GEAIGNYY and CDR2 is EKD.

A note on this clone: One junction end disagrees with the germline gene, perhaps due to a read error. The rearrangement uses TRDV2 and TRDJ1, with 8 nucleotides matching TRDD3. The CDR3 spans 19 residues. Germline V CDR1 and CDR2: GEAIGNYY, EKD. DNA for the CDR3: TGTGCCTGTGCCTCCTTAACTACTTGGCTAGGGGATACTTCCGATAACCTCATCTTT. Protein sequence: CACASLTTWLGDTSDNLIF.

Comments on this clone: This same CDR3 is encoded by further DNA sequences in the sample. The gene calls are TRDV2 and TRDJ1; 10 bases map to TRDD3. The CDR3 consists of 19 residues. The germline V gene has CDR1 GEAIGNYY and CDR2 EKD. V dropped 0 bases and J dropped 0; count of bases not matched to a gene: 12. The CDR3 DNA reads TGTGCCTGTGACACCGTGGGTCCTGGGGGGGATACGCACACCGATAAACTCATCTTT. Protein: CACDTVGPGGDTHTDKLIF.

Turning to this clone: Being one base from a much bigger clone, this may be a read error. The J gene is TRDJ1, the V gene TRDV2; 8 nucleotides line up with TRDD3. The germline CDR1 and CDR2 sequences are GEAIGNYY and EKD. The CDR3 covers 18 residues. After removal of 5 bases from V and 0 bases from J, the junction contained 16 bases not matched to a gene. CDR3 amino acids: CACATLLTGGRYTDKLIF. CDR3 in DNA: TGTGCCTGTGCCACTCTTTTGACTGGGGGTCGGTACACCGATAAACTCATCTTT.

This clone was seen only a few times. The gene calls are TRDV2 and TRDJ1; 12 bases agree with TRDD3. Germline V gene data show CDR1 as GEAIGNYY and CDR2 as EKD. CDR3 length: 18 amino acids. V shed 0 bases and J 2 bases; nucleotides not matched to a gene: 9. The CDR3 DNA sequence: TGTGCCTGTGACACCGTTCGCTGGGGGATACGTTATACCGATAAACTCATCTTT. Protein product: CACDTVRWGIRYTDKLIF.

Worth noting for this clone: A far larger clone is a single base away, which makes a read error likely. This rearrangement joins TRDV2 to TRDJ1; D perhaps matches TRDD3 (5 bases). The V gene lost 3 bases and the J gene lost 6 bases, with 13 bases spanning the gap. CDR1 and CDR2 from the germline V gene are GEAIGNYY and EKD. This CDR3 contains 13 residues. The CDR3 sequence: CACDRLGENKLIF. The CDR3 DNA sequence: TGTGCCTGTGACCGTCTTGGGGAAAATAAACTCATCTTT.

The chain couples TRDV2 to TRDJ1, with a weak D call TRDD3 (5 bases). The germline V gene has CDR1 GEAIGNYY and CDR2 EKD. V lost 3 bases and J lost 5, with 15 bases in between. The CDR3 has 14 amino acids. In DNA, the CDR3 is TGTGCCTGTGACTCCCTAGAGGGATCTGATAAACTCATCTTT. Amino acids: CACDSLEGSDKLIF.